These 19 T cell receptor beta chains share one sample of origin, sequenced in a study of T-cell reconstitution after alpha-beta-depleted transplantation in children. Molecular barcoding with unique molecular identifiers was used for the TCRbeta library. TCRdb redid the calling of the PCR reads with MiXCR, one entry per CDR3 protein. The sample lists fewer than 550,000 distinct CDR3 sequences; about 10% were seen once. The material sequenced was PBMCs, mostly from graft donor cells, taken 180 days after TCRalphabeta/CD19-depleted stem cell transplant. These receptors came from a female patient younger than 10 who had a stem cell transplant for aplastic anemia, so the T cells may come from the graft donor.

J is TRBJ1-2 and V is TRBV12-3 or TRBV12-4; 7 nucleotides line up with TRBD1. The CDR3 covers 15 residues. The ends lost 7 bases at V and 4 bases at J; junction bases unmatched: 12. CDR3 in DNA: TGTGCCAGCACCCCCTCAGGGGGTTCCATCTATGGCTACACCTTC. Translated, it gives CASTPSGGSIYGYTF.

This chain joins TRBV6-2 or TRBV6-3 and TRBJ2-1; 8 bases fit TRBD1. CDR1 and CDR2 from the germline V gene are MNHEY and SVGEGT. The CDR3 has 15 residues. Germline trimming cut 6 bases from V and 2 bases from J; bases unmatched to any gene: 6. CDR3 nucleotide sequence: TGTGCCAGCAGCCAGGGGGCTCCGACCTACAATGAGCAGTTCTTC. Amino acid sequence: CASSQGAPTYNEQFF.

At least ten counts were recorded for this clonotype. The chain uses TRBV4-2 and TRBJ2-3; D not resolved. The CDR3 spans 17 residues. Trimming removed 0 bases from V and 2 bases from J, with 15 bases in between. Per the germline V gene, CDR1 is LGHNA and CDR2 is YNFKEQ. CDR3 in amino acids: CASSQESELGFTDTQYF. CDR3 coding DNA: TGTGCCAGCAGCCAAGAAAGCGAGCTGGGGTTCACAGATACGCAGTATTTT.

The CDR3 spells CASSPGWARGNTEAFF. In nucleotides, the CDR3 is TGTGCCAGCAGCCCTGGTTGGGCGCGGGGGAACACTGAAGCTTTCTTT. V usage is TRBV3-1 and J usage is TRBJ1-1; D remains unclear. V lost 4 bases and J 1 base, leaving 16 bases between the germline ends. The germline CDR1 and CDR2 sequences are LGHDT and YNNKEL (reference sequence). The CDR3 runs to 16 residues.

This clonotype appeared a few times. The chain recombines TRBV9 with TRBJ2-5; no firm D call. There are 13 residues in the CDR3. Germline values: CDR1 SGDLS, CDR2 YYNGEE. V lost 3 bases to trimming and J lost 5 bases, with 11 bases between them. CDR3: CASSADQRETQYF. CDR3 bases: TGTGCCAGCAGCGCCGACCAGAGGGAGACCCAGTACTTC.

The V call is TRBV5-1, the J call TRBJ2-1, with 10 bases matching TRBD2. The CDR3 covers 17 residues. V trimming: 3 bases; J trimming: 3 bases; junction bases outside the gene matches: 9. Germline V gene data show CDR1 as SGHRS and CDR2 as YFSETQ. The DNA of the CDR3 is TGCGCCAGCAGCTCTCCCCCCTTAGCGGGAGGCTACAATGAGCAGTTCTTC. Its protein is CASSSPPLAGGYNEQFF.

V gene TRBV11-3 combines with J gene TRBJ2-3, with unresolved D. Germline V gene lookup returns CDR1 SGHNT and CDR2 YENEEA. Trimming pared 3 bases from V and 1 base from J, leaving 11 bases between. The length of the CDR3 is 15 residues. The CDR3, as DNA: TGTGCCAGCAGCTTCGGTAGGCTAGGCACAGATACGCAGTATTTT. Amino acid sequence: CASSFGRLGTDTQYF.

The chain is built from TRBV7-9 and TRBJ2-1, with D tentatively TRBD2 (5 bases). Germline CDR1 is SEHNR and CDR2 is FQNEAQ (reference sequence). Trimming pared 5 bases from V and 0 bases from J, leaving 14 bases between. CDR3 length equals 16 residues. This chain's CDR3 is CASSPPLAISYNEQFF. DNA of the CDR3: TGTGCCAGCAGCCCCCCCTTAGCGATCTCCTACAATGAGCAGTTCTTC.

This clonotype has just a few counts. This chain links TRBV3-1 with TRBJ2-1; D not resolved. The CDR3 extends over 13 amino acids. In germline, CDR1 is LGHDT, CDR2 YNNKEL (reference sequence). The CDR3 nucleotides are TGTGCGCAAAGGGCCCAGGAGTACAATGAGCAGTTCTTC. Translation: CAQRAQEYNEQFF.

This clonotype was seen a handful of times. The CDR3 sequence: CASSPHRGLGANVLTF. For the CDR3, the DNA is TGTGCCAGCAGCCCCCACAGGGGGCTTGGGGCCAACGTCCTGACTTTC. J is TRBJ2-6 and V is TRBV7-3; 9 positions match TRBD1. The CDR3 contains 16 residues. V lost 5 bases, J lost 3 bases, and 5 bases stayed unmatched. Germline V gene lookup returns CDR1 SGHTA and CDR2 FQGTGA.

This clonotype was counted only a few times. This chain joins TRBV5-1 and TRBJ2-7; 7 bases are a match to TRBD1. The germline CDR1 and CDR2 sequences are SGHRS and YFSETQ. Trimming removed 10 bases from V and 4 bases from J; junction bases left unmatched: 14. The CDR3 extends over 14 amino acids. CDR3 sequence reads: CAPRSAPDRYEQYV. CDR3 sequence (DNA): TGCGCCCCCCGATCGGCCCCGGACAGGTACGAGCAGTACGTC.

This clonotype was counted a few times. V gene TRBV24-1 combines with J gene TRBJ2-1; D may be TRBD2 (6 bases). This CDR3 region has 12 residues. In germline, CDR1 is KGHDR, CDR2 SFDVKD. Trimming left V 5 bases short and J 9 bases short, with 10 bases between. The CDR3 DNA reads TGTGCCACCAGTGGGAGGGCCGCTGAGCAGTTCTTC. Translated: CATSGRAAEQFF.

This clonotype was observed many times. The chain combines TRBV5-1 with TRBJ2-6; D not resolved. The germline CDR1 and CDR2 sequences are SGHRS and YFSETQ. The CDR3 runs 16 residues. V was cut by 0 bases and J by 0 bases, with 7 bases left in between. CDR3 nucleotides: TGCGCCAGCAGCTTGGTTTATTCCTCTGGGGCCAACGTCCTGACTTTC. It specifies CASSLVYSSGANVLTF.

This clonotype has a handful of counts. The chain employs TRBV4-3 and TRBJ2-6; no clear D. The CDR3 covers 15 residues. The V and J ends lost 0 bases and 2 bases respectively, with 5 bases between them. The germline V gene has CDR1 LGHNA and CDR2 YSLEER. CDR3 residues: CASSQEGTGANVLTF. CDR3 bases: TGCGCCAGCAGCCAAGAGGGTACTGGGGCCAACGTCCTGACTTTC.

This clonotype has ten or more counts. The CDR3 nucleotides read TGCAGTGCTAGAGGGGGTTCGAAAGACAATGAGCAGTTCTTC. It specifies CSARGGSKDNEQFF. The V gene is TRBV20-1, the J gene TRBJ2-1; no reliable D call. Deletions cut 1 base from V and 5 bases from J, with 12 bases between. Germline V gene sequence: CDR1 DFQATT, CDR2 SNEGSKA (reference sequence). This CDR3 is built from 14 residues.

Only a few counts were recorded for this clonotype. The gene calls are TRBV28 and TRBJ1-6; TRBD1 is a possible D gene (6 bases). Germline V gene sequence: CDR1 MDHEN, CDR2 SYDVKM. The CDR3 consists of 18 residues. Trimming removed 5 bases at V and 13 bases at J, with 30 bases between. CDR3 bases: TGTGCCAGCAGTGGACAGACCCACACACTATATTTGACGATGCCCCTCCACTTT. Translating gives CASSGQTHTLYLTMPLHF.

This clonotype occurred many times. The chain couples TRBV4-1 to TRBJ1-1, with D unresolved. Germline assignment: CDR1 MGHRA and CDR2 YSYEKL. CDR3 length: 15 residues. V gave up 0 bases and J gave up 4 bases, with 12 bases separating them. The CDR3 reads CASSQESRMSTEAFF. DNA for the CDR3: TGCGCCAGCAGCCAAGAAAGCAGGATGAGCACTGAAGCTTTCTTT.

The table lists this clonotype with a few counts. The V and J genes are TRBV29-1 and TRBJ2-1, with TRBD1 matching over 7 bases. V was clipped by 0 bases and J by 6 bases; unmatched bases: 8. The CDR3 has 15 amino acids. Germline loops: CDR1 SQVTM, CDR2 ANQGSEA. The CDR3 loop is CSVEDPRQGVNEQFF. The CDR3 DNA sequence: TGCAGCGTTGAAGATCCGAGACAGGGTGTCAATGAGCAGTTCTTC.

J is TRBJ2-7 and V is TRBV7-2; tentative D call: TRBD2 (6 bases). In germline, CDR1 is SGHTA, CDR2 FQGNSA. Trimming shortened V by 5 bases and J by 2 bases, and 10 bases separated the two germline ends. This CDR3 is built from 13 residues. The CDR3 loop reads CASSARETYEQYV. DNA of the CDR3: TGTGCCAGCAGCGCTCGGGAGACCTACGAGCAGTACGTC.